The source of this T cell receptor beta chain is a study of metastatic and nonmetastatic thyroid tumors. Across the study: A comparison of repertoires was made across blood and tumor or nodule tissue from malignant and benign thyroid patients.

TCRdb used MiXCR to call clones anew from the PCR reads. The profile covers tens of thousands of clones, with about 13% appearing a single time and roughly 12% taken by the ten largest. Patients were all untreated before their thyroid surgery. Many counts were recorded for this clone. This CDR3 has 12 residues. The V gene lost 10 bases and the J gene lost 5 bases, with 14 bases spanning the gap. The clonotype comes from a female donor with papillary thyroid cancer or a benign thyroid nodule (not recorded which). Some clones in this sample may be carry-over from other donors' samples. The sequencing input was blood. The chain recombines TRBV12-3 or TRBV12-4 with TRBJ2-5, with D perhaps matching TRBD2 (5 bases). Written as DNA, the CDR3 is TGTGCCACCTCGAGGGCTTGGGAGACCCAGTACTTC. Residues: CATSRAWETQYF.